The T cell receptor (beta chain) described here comes from a study of radiation and T cells in renal cell carcinoma. Study conclusions and caveats: Pretreatment tumor biopsies were lacking, so baseline clonotypes are unknown. In blood, top tumor clones expanded by 2 weeks, shrinking by 4.

J lost 4 bases, V lost 5 bases, and 7 bases had no gene match. Germline values: CDR1 SEHNR, CDR2 FQNEAQ (reference sequence). This CDR3 is 15 amino acids long. The table lists this clone with a few counts. The antigen remains undetermined. Time point: blood 2 weeks post-SBRT. Treatment described: 15 Gy SBRT to primary tumor, nephrectomy 4 weeks later. Clear cell pathology was present in this patient's renal cell carcinoma. Sequencing was performed with immunoSEQ multiplex PCR; in TCRdb, only in-frame clones are kept and a portion is missing. The sample includes roughly 130,000 clones, approximately 80% of them seen just once.

The chain is built from TRBV7-9 and TRBJ1-2; 10 bases agree with TRBD1. This clonotype was obtained from a woman aged 55-69 years with renal cell carcinoma. The sequences come from blood, collected from a patient whose treatment included radiotherapy and nephrectomy. The CDR3 bases are TGTGCCAGCAGCGCTTGGACAGGGGGAGGCTATGGCTACACCTTC. This gives the protein CASSAWTGGGYGYTF.